These 12 T cell receptor beta chains were all obtained from the same sample, sequenced in a study of neurological immune-mediated disorders. In TCRdb, the 5' RACE reads were re-called with MiXCR into one record per CDR3 protein. In the table there are 60,000 to 85,000 distinct CDR3 sequences, 4.8% of which are singletons. Sequenced material: PBMCs. The source is a woman aged 70 to 79 with multiple sclerosis.

This clonotype was detected many times. The chain carries TRBV20-1 and TRBJ1-1; the D is unclear. V dropped 7 bases and J dropped 5 bases, with 17 bases sitting between them. The CDR3 spans 13 residues. Germline lookup yields CDR1 DFQATT and CDR2 SNEGSKA (reference sequence). DNA of the CDR3: TGCAGTGTTGTGAATCGGAGAGGGACTGAAGCTTTCTTT. It translates to CSVVNRRGTEAFF.

This clonotype was counted ten times or more. The chain uses TRBV6-5 and TRBJ2-2; 12 bases match TRBD1. The germline V gene encodes CDR1 MNHEY and CDR2 SVGAGI. The CDR3 consists of 15 residues. J lost 7 bases, V lost 6 bases, and 6 bases had no gene match. Written as DNA, the CDR3 is TGTGCCAGCAGAACCGGGACAGGGGGCTTCGGGGAGCTGTTTTTT. Translating gives CASRTGTGGFGELFF.

This chain links TRBV3-1 with TRBJ2-1; no clear D gene. The length of the CDR3 is 13 residues. V dropped 0 bases and J dropped 7 bases, with 7 bases sitting between them. The germline V gene encodes CDR1 LGHDT and CDR2 YNNKEL (reference sequence). The CDR3 coding sequence is TGTGCCAGCAGCCAAGAACTGAGGAATGAGCAGTTCTTC. Its translation: CASSQELRNEQFF.

This clonotype was observed at least ten times. This rearrangement joins TRBV20-1 to TRBJ2-1, with 7 bases lining up with TRBD1. The CDR3 sequence is 13 residues long. Germline CDR1 DFQATT, CDR2 SNEGSKA (reference sequence). V trimming: 5 bases; J trimming: 6 bases; junction bases outside the gene matches: 7. In nucleotides, the CDR3 is TGCAGTGCTCCTCGACAGGGAGTCAATGAGCAGTTCTTC. Its translation is CSAPRQGVNEQFF.

This clonotype was picked up many times. V gene TRBV12-3 or TRBV12-4 combines with J gene TRBJ2-7; no clear D gene. This CDR3 is built from 13 residues. The V gene lost 6 bases and the J gene lost 3 bases, with 12 bases spanning the gap. The CDR3: CASSSIRVYEQYF. The CDR3 DNA is TGTGCCAGCAGCTCCATTAGGGTCTACGAGCAGTACTTC.

This clonotype was seen only a few times. The CDR3 nucleotides read TGCAGTGCTAGAGGAAGCAGGCGTAACACTGAAGCTTTCTTT. The encoded protein is CSARGSRRNTEAFF. J is TRBJ1-1 and V is TRBV20-1; no reliable D call. Trimming took off 1 base at V and 2 bases at J, with 11 bases between the two ends. The germline V gene encodes CDR1 DFQATT and CDR2 SNEGSKA (reference sequence). The CDR3 length is 14 residues.

This clonotype was recorded many times. V usage is TRBV6-6 and J usage is TRBJ2-7; TRBD2 might be the D (6 bases). Trimming took off 7 bases at V and 2 bases at J, with 12 bases between the two ends. Looked up from germline, CDR1 is MNHNY and CDR2 is SVGAGI (reference sequence). CDR3 size: 13 residues. CDR3 region: CASILEGTYEQYF. The CDR3 coding sequence is TGTGCCAGCATCCTGGAGGGGACCTACGAGCAGTACTTC.

This clonotype has a handful of counts. This CDR3 reads CASSPPSMNTEAFF. As DNA, the CDR3 is TGTGCCAGCAGCCCGCCGAGCATGAACACTGAAGCTTTCTTT. J is TRBJ1-1 and V is TRBV5-5; D not resolved. V was shortened by 4 bases and J by 0 bases, with 10 bases between the two germline ends. The length of the CDR3 is 14 residues. CDR1 SGHKS and CDR2 YYEKEE come from the germline V gene (reference sequence).

This clonotype came up many times. The chain employs TRBV13 and TRBJ1-1; the D is unclear. The V and J ends lost 3 bases and 3 bases respectively, with 2 bases between them. Germline V lookup: CDR1 PRHDT, CDR2 FYEKMQ (reference sequence). The CDR3 loop spans 11 amino acids. The CDR3 DNA follows: TGTGCCAGCAGCTTTCACACTGAAGCTTTCTTT. Its protein product is CASSFHTEAFF. Looking up the rest from reference TRBV13 and TRBJ1-1 gives the full variable domain: AAGVIQSPRHLIKEKRETATLKCYPIPRHDTVYWYQQGPGQDPQFLISFYEKMQSDKGSIPDRFSAQQFSDYHSELNMSSLELGDSALYFCASSFHTEAFFGQGTRLTVV.

This clonotype was seen at least ten times. This chain joins TRBV12-3 or TRBV12-4 and TRBJ1-2; tentatively, D is TRBD1 (5 bases). The CDR3 has 12 amino acids. V was cut by 3 bases and J by 7 bases, with 9 bases left in between. The CDR3 reads CASSFAGAGYTF. The CDR3 DNA reads TGTGCCAGCAGTTTTGCCGGGGCTGGCTACACCTTC.

This clonotype was observed many times. The genes are TRBV5-1 and TRBJ2-7; D might be TRBD1 or TRBD2, each matching 5 bases. The CDR3 has 14 amino acids. CDR1 is SGHRS, CDR2 YFSETQ, per germline. Between the trimmed V and J ends, which lost 5 bases and 1 base, there was a span of 13 bases. In nucleotides, the CDR3 is TGCGCCAGCAGGAGAGGGGACCGATCCTACGAGCAGTACTTC. Translating gives CASRRGDRSYEQYF.

This chain joins TRBV12-3 or TRBV12-4 and TRBJ2-1; the D is unclear. V was cut by 3 bases and J by 10 bases, with 10 bases left in between. This CDR3 spans 12 amino acids. CDR3 coding DNA: TGTGCCAGCAGTTTCTTCCCCGGCGAGCAGTTCTTC. It specifies CASSFFPGEQFF.